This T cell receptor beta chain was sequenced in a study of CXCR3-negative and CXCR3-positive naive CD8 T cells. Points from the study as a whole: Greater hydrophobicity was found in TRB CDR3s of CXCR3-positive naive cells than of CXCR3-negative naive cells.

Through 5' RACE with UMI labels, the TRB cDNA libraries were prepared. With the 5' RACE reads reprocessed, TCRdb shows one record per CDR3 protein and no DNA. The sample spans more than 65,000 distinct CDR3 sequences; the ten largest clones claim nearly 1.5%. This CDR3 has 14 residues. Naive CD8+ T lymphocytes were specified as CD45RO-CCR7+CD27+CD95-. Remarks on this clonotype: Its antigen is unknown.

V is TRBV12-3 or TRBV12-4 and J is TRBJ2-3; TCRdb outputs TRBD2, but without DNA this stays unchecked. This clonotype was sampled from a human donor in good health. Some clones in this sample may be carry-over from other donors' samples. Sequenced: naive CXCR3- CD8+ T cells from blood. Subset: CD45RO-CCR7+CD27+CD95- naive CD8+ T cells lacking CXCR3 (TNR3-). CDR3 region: CASSDSGMGDTQYF.